The source of this T cell receptor beta chain is a study of shared clonotypes between healthy human individuals. This clone was seen only once. Its target is not known. Study results and limitations: The naive CD4 repertoires of several donors were compared, and about 5% of clonotypes were shared. Richness estimates generally favored naive over memory subsets.

Using immunoSEQ multiplex PCR, the repertoire was profiled, and TCRdb retains in-frame clones only, with some absent. Of about 680,000 clones listed, 60% to 75% are singletons. Donors, without exception, were Caucasian adults residing in Nashville, Tennessee. The investigators split CD4+ cells into a CD45RA+ naive subset and a CD45RA-negative memory subset. This clonotype was sampled from a young woman in good health. The sequenced sample consisted of memory CD4+ T cells sorted from blood. This sample's subset: CD45RA-negative fraction.

The chain's CDR3 is CASSSWQATDTQYF. CDR3 sequence (DNA): TGTGCCAGCAGTTCTTGGCAGGCCACAGATACGCAGTATTTT. The chain carries TRBV28 and TRBJ2-3, with D hard to call. CDR1 and CDR2 (germline): MDHEN, SYDVKM. CDR3 size: 14 residues. V was shortened by 4 bases and J by 2 bases, with 10 bases between the two germline ends.